This entry describes one T cell receptor beta chain. There is no known antigen for this receptor. This may arise from a read error, as a much more abundant clone is one base away. This specimen comes from a study of prognosis after radiotherapy for stage I lung cancer (dated by TCRdb to the early 2020s). As for the study more broadly: Between April 2018 and 2019, 15 to 20 stage I NSCLC patients were enrolled in Nanjing, China. About five patients had oligometastatic NSCLC after surgical resection of the primary tumor, and 13 to 15 had newly diagnosed primary stage I lung tumors. Every patient was deemed medically inoperable, 12 to 13 because of comorbidities and six to eight because they refused surgery. The cohort was made up of about a dozen men and more than five women, with a median age of nearly 75 years and an age range of about 50 to 90 years. Tumor histology was squamous cell carcinoma in roughly 7 patients and adenocarcinoma in about a dozen. Image-guided IMRT or VMAT was used to deliver SBRT in 3 to 5 fractions at a biologically effective dose of at least 100 Gy. Concurrent therapy was not administered to any patient alongside SBRT. After SBRT, distant metastases developed in four of the 19 patients at a median of around 7 months, while the remaining 15 patients had no significant progression. Peripheral blood TCR beta repertoires were profiled in stage I NSCLC patients before and after stereotactic body radiotherapy, and the study then linked these repertoires to distant failure. The study took one blood sample before SBRT and one after SBRT from each of approximately 20 patients and sequenced all 40 or so samples.

Overall study outcomes, separate from this receptor: Whether the expanded TCR clones were tumor-specific was not determined. The small cohort and short follow-up limited the study, so independent validation of the findings is needed. TRBV and TRBJ usage frequencies reportedly varied with metastasis status, involving two V genes at baseline and ten or so V and two J genes after SBRT. After SBRT, the number of unique TCR clones decreased (median about 9,100 before versus several thousand after; Wilcoxon paired P=0.011). No adjustment for multiple comparisons was applied to any of the reported P values. Post-SBRT Shannon entropy and its change from baseline were lower in patients who developed distant metastases; baseline Shannon entropy was not associated with metastases.

Two rounds of multiplex PCR were used to amplify the TCR beta CDR3 region from genomic DNA. The first PCR round used primers specific to each TRBV and TRBJ gene, with sequences filed in Chinese patent CN105087789A. The second PCR round used universal primers. The Roche High Pure PCR Template Preparation Kit was used to extract genomic DNA from frozen PBMCs. An Illumina HiSeq 3000 was used to sequence the libraries paired-end with 151 bp reads. Under the source paper's analysis protocol: CutAdapt was used to discard raw reads that did not contain the multiplex PCR primer sequences. High-quality paired reads were merged into contigs with PEAR. By aligning each contig to reference sequences, MiXCR assigned the TRB V, D and J gene segments to that contig. To remove sequencing errors, CDR3 sequences were clustered according to base quality and sequence similarity. Shannon entropy normalized by the natural log of productive TCR sequence number was used as the measure of diversity. Clonality was defined as one minus Shannon entropy divided by the natural log of the number of unique clonotypes. Progression-free survival cut-offs for repertoire metrics were chosen using the Youden index of ROC curves, with analyses run in R 3.5.3. The public reads were run again by TCRdb, first through fastp at Q25 and then through MiXCR, and only productive beta chains were kept. Each entry merges the rows of one CDR3 protein and shows their most common DNA and genes. These V and J calls rely on TCRdb rather than the paper's analysis. The sample table lists almost 40,000 distinct CDR3 sequences, around a quarter of them with a count of one. The top ten constitute 25% of the sample.

CDR1 and CDR2, per the germline V gene, are MNHEY and SVGEGT. From cysteine to phenylalanine, the CDR3 is 14 amino acids long. This entry keeps only the CDR3 DNA: 42 bases, framed from base 1. A distance of 17 bases separates the germline ends of V and J, which lose 7 bases and 6 bases respectively. All patients had node-negative disease on CT and PET/CT, and none had a history of other malignancies or had previously received chemotherapy or radiotherapy. At each of two time points, 5 to 6 milliliters of peripheral venous blood were collected into EDTA tubes. Ficoll-Paque Plus density-gradient centrifugation was used to isolate PBMCs. Right after collection, samples were kept at -80 degrees C until analysis.

The sequencing here drew on PBMCs, taken before or after stereotactic body radiation therapy (not recorded which). The clonotype was recovered from a donor aged 50 or older with non-small cell lung cancer. This receptor chain uses TRBV6-2 or TRBV6-3 and TRBJ2-3, and TRBD1 may be the D gene, going by 5 matching bases. The DNA reads TGTGCCAGCATGTCCCTGGACATGTACGATACGCAGTATTTT. Its product reads: CASMSLDMYDTQYF.